A single T cell receptor (beta chain) is shown here with its context. The data originate from a study of T cells in Graves' hyperthyroidism and ophthalmopathy. The ends lost 6 bases at V and 1 base at J; junction bases unmatched: 7. In germline, CDR1 is MNHNY, CDR2 SVGAGI (reference sequence). The CDR3 consists of 15 residues. Amplification yielded TCR beta CDR3 regions, with RNA transcripts as the source. The HTBI primer set was used in a first-round RT-PCR of the TCR CDR3. Each CDR3 protein gets one entry after TCRdb re-called the multiplex PCR reads with MiXCR. The table lists approximately 640,000 distinct CDR3 sequences, roughly 45% of them singletons.

Sequenced sample: peripheral blood or thyroid tissue (not recorded which). The TCR was taken from an adult man with Graves' disease, either hyperthyroidism or ophthalmopathy (not recorded which). The J gene is TRBJ1-1, the V gene TRBV6-6; 8 bases are a match to TRBD1. The CDR3 DNA sequence: TGTGCCAGCAGGAAAACAGGGGGGAAGAACACTGAAGCTTTCTTT. This encodes CASRKTGGKNTEAFF.